The 30 T cell receptor beta chains given below trace back to one sample, sequenced in a study of human T cells and chemical hapten exposure. Time point given: patch test 2, 6 weeks after DPC sensitization. Treatment in this sample: therapeutic diphenylcyclopropenone sensitization with weekly scalp DPC. Via MiXCR, TCRdb re-called the RACE reads, giving one row per CDR3 protein. Of about 84,000 distinct CDR3 sequences in the sample, roughly 10% were seen once. Source: whole blood, taken in connection with sensitization to the hapten diphenylcyclopropenone (DPC). These receptors were collected from a woman under 40 with alopecia areata. Some clones in this sample may be carry-over from other donors' samples.

This clonotype appeared many times. The rearrangement joins TRBV20-1 to TRBJ2-7, with TRBD2 matching 13 bases. Looked up from germline, CDR1 is DFQATT and CDR2 is SNEGSKA (reference sequence). The CDR3 is 18 residues long. With V trimmed by 6 bases and J by 0 bases, 14 bases remained unmatched. This CDR3 is CSAQPPGLAGTHSYEQYF. The CDR3 DNA reads as TGCAGTGCCCAGCCCCCGGGACTAGCGGGAACCCACTCCTACGAGCAGTACTTC.

The V gene is TRBV11-2, the J gene TRBJ2-3, with TRBD2 identical over 7 bases. Losses at the gene ends were 5 bases for V and 2 bases for J; bases not matched to a gene: 13. The CDR3 sequence is 17 residues long. Germline loops: CDR1 SGHAT, CDR2 FQNNGV. The CDR3 sequence is CASSLLFGTTNTDTQYF. DNA for the CDR3: TGTGCCAGCAGCCTCCTCTTCGGGACTACGAACACAGATACGCAGTATTTT.

This clonotype was detected many times. CDR3 loop: CASSLAPSGMGNGYTF. CDR3 bases: TGTGCCAGCAGCTTAGCGCCTTCCGGGATGGGCAATGGCTACACCTTC. This chain uses TRBV7-6 with TRBJ1-2; no firm D call. Germline V gene lookup returns CDR1 SGHVS and CDR2 FNYEAQ. Trimming cost V 0 bases and J 6 bases, with 17 bases left between them. The CDR3 length is 16 residues.

This clonotype was counted many times. J is TRBJ2-1 and V is TRBV6-5, with 12 bases that match TRBD2. Germline V CDR1 and CDR2: MNHEY, SVGAGI. Trimming took 2 bases from V and 3 from J; bases not matched to a gene: 2. The CDR3 covers 16 residues. The CDR3 protein is CASSYLAGGVYNEQFF. As DNA, the CDR3 is TGTGCCAGCAGTTACCTAGCGGGGGGGGTCTACAATGAGCAGTTCTTC.

In its sample, this clonotype was seen many times. The chain is built from TRBV29-1 and TRBJ2-1; 7 nucleotides match TRBD1. In germline, CDR1 is SQVTM, CDR2 ANQGSEA. The CDR3 has 13 amino acids. The trim removed 7 bases at V and 7 bases at J, leaving 10 bases unmatched. The CDR3 sequence: CSAGRTGGNEQFF. CDR3 DNA sequence: TGCAGCGCCGGAAGGACAGGCGGGAATGAGCAGTTCTTC.

This clonotype occurred many times. The rearrangement links TRBV7-9 to TRBJ1-4; maybe TRBD1 (5 bases). V was cut by 0 bases and J by 6 bases, with 8 bases left in between. The CDR3 loop spans 14 amino acids. Germline CDR1 reads SEHNR; CDR2 reads FQNEAQ (reference sequence). CDR3 loop: CASSLARGDEKLFF. CDR3 bases: TGTGCCAGCAGCTTAGCTAGGGGTGATGAAAAACTGTTTTTT.

This clonotype has just a few counts. This rearrangement joins TRBV2 to TRBJ1-2, with D possibly matching TRBD1 (6 bases). Germline loops: CDR1 SNHLY, CDR2 FYNNEI. V was cut by 10 bases and J by 6 bases, with 24 bases left in between. CDR3 length equals 15 residues. This chain's CDR3 is CATAQSRGTGNGYTF. In nucleotides, the CDR3 is TGTGCCACCGCCCAATCGAGAGGAACAGGGAATGGCTACACCTTC.

This clonotype was recorded at least ten times. The V call is TRBV4-2, the J call TRBJ2-1; tentatively, D is TRBD2 (5 bases). CDR1 and CDR2 (germline): LGHNA, YNFKEQ. V lost 2 bases to trimming and J lost 8 bases, with 31 bases between them. This CDR3 spans 20 amino acids. The CDR3 coding sequence is TGTGCCAGCAGCCAAACCCCCGGGAAGATCGGGGTAGCTGGGGAATATGAGCAGTTCTTC. It encodes CASSQTPGKIGVAGEYEQFF.

This clonotype was counted many times. The genes are TRBV12-3 or TRBV12-4 and TRBJ1-1; no firm D call. The CDR3 has 12 residues. The V end lost 6 bases, the J end lost 5 bases, and 10 bases lay between the germline ends. The CDR3 is CASSLFRTEAFF. CDR3 nucleotides: TGTGCCAGCAGCTTATTTCGAACTGAAGCTTTCTTT.

Ten or more counts support this clonotype. The chain employs TRBV29-1 and TRBJ2-5, with D maybe TRBD1 (6 bases). The CDR3 consists of 13 residues. V was cut by 4 bases and J by 5 bases, with 14 bases left in between. In germline, CDR1 is SQVTM, CDR2 ANQGSEA. The CDR3 here is CSVAPQGRETQYF. CDR3 nucleotide sequence: TGCAGCGTTGCCCCACAGGGTCGGGAGACCCAGTACTTC. The complete variable domain, with remaining parts taken from reference TRBV29-1 and TRBJ2-5, reads SAVISQKPSRDICQRGTSLTIQCQVDSQVTMMFWYRQQPGQSLTLIATANQGSEATYESGFVIDKFPISRPNLTFSTLTVSNMSPEDSSIYLCSVAPQGRETQYFGPGTRLLVL.

At least ten counts were recorded for this clonotype. This chain uses TRBV11-2 with TRBJ2-3; D call uncertain. The germline V and J ends were trimmed by 0 bases and 7 bases, with 23 bases remaining between them. The CDR3 totals 18 residues. Germline assignment: CDR1 SGHAT and CDR2 FQNNGV. CDR3 sequence: CASSLDESGVSRSNTQYF. The CDR3 region has the DNA TGTGCCAGCAGCTTAGACGAGTCGGGTGTTTCCCGTTCCAATACGCAGTATTTT.

In its sample, this clonotype was seen many times. This rearrangement joins TRBV13 to TRBJ2-7; D ambiguous. Trimming cost V 1 base and J 9 bases, with 10 bases left between them. The V gene's germline CDR1 is PRHDT and CDR2 FYEKMQ (reference sequence). CDR3 length: 12 amino acids. CDR3 DNA sequence: TGTGCCAGCAGCTTAGTCGGGTCCGCGCAGTACTTC. This gives the protein CASSLVGSAQYF. Full variable domain (missing parts from reference TRBV13 and TRBJ2-7): AAGVIQSPRHLIKEKRETATLKCYPIPRHDTVYWYQQGPGQDPQFLISFYEKMQSDKGSIPDRFSAQQFSDYHSELNMSSLELGDSALYFCASSLVGSAQYFGPGTRLTVT.

The chain recombines TRBV2 with TRBJ2-5; 8 bases fit TRBD1. CDR1 SNHLY and CDR2 FYNNEI come from the germline V gene. This CDR3 is built from 15 residues. Trimming removed 7 bases from V and 4 bases from J; junction bases left unmatched: 11. CDR3 bases: TGTGCCAGCATCAAATCCGGACAGGGCAGAGAGACCCAGTACTTC. Amino acid sequence: CASIKSGQGRETQYF.

This clonotype has a handful of counts. V is TRBV6-1 and J is TRBJ1-2; D not resolved. Germline-derived CDR1 and CDR2 are MNHNS and SASEGT. The ends were cut back, 5 bases at V and 3 bases at J, with 16 bases in the middle. The CDR3 runs to 15 residues. For the CDR3, the DNA is TGTGCCAGCAGTCATGACGTAGACGTACACTATGGCTACACCTTC. Its translation: CASSHDVDVHYGYTF.

This clonotype was counted between two and nine times. The V gene is TRBV27, the J gene TRBJ1-6; 7 bases match TRBD1. Germline CDR1 reads MNHEY; CDR2 reads SMNVEV (reference sequence). The CDR3 is 13 amino acids. Trimming removed 5 bases from V and 9 bases from J; junction bases left unmatched: 4. The CDR3 here is CASSTPGGSPLHF. The CDR3 DNA follows: TGTGCCAGCAGTACACCAGGGGGTTCACCCCTCCACTTT.

In this sample, this clonotype turned up many times. V usage is TRBV6-2 or TRBV6-3 and J usage is TRBJ2-2; no clear D gene. V lost 1 base, J lost 16 bases, and 10 bases lay in between. From germline, CDR1 is MNHEY and CDR2 SVGEGT. CDR3 length: 11 residues. CDR3 sequence reads: CASSYFGREFF. DNA of the CDR3: TGTGCCAGCAGTTACTTTGGACGTGAGTTTTTT.

The chain combines TRBV12-3 or TRBV12-4 with TRBJ2-1, with D perhaps matching TRBD2 (5 bases). Trimming shortened V by 3 bases and J by 2 bases, and 11 bases separated the two germline ends. The CDR3 contains 15 residues. The CDR3 here is CASSFTGSAYNEQFF. In DNA, the CDR3 is TGTGCCAGCAGTTTCACGGGGAGCGCCTACAATGAGCAGTTCTTC.

The chain joins TRBV10-3 to TRBJ1-2, with 7 bases lining up with TRBD1. Germline V gives CDR1 ENHRY, CDR2 SYGVKD. Germline trimming cut 10 bases from V and 3 bases from J; bases unmatched to any gene: 5. This CDR3 is 12 amino acids long. CDR3 DNA: TGTGCCACCGGCCAGGGGGACTATGGCTACACCTTC. This gives the protein CATGQGDYGYTF.

This clonotype was seen many times. The chain has TRBV20-1 and TRBJ2-3; D is unclear. Between the trimmed V and J ends, which lost 1 base and 4 bases, there was a span of 6 bases. Germline V gene lookup returns CDR1 DFQATT and CDR2 SNEGSKA (reference sequence). The CDR3 is 12 amino acids. Here the CDR3 reads CSARVISDTQYF. The DNA of the CDR3 is TGCAGTGCTAGAGTAATCTCAGATACGCAGTATTTT.

This clonotype was observed many times. The chain employs TRBV29-1 and TRBJ2-1; D may be TRBD2 (6 bases). In germline, CDR1 is SQVTM, CDR2 ANQGSEA. The ends were cut back, 3 bases at V and 6 bases at J, with 15 bases in the middle. There are 14 residues in the CDR3. The CDR3 DNA reads TGCAGCGTTGACGGGGGAACCACCACCAATGAGCAGTTCTTC. Translated, it gives CSVDGGTTTNEQFF.

This clonotype has at least ten counts. The chain couples TRBV6-2 or TRBV6-3 to TRBJ2-7, with TRBD1 identical over 9 bases. V gave up 3 bases and J gave up 7 bases; unmatched junction bases: 13. CDR3 size: 16 residues. The V gene's germline CDR1 is MNHEY and CDR2 SVGEGT. Written as DNA, the CDR3 is TGTGCCAGCAGTTATGGGAGGGGGACAGGGAAACAGGAGCAGTACTTC. Residues: CASSYGRGTGKQEQYF.

This clonotype has a count of ten or more. The chain's CDR3 is CSVVRDAGANVLTF. In nucleotides, the CDR3 is TGCAGCGTTGTTCGAGACGCTGGGGCCAACGTCCTGACTTTC. The rearrangement uses TRBV29-1 and TRBJ2-6, with no clear D. Per germline, CDR1 SQVTM and CDR2 ANQGSEA. V was shortened by 4 bases and J by 2 bases, with 9 bases between the two germline ends. CDR3 length: 14 residues.

The rearrangement joins TRBV28 to TRBJ2-1; 10 bases agree with TRBD2. J was trimmed by 10 bases and V by 5 bases; bases with no gene match: 26. In germline, CDR1 is MDHEN, CDR2 SYDVKM. CDR3 length: 20 amino acids. The DNA for the CDR3 is TGTGCCAGCAGTCCCCTTGAGCTTATTACTGCTAGCGGGAGTCCCTACGAGCAGTTCTTC. It is translated as CASSPLELITASGSPYEQFF.

This clonotype occurred many times. The V call is TRBV10-3, the J call TRBJ1-6; TRBD1 is a possible D gene (5 bases). The germline CDR1 and CDR2 sequences are ENHRY and SYGVKD. The CDR3 runs to 13 residues. The V end was cut by 6 bases, the J end by 6 bases, with 9 bases between. CDR3 amino acids: CAIRRDLNSPLHF. CDR3 DNA: TGTGCCATCAGAAGGGACCTTAATTCACCCCTCCACTTT.

There are many counts of this clonotype. As DNA, the CDR3 is TGTGCCAGCAGTCCGTACAAGCAGAACACTGAAGCTTTCTTT. This translates into CASSPYKQNTEAFF. The chain combines TRBV6-6 with TRBJ1-1, with no clear D. This CDR3 is built from 14 residues. Germline V gene data show CDR1 as MNHNY and CDR2 as SVGAGI (reference sequence). Trimming left V 5 bases short and J 1 base short, with 11 bases between.

Only a few counts were recorded for this clonotype. The gene calls are TRBV4-2 and TRBJ1-2; tentative D call: TRBD1 (6 bases). V was pared by 1 base and J by 2 bases, with 14 bases between. Germline V CDR1 and CDR2: LGHNA, YNFKEQ. The CDR3 covers 16 residues. The CDR3, as DNA: TGTGCCAGCAGCCAAGCCGGGGACACCATCAACTATGGCTACACCTTC. Protein sequence: CASSQAGDTINYGYTF.

This clonotype has a count of ten or more. The CDR3 region is CASTRSEPNTGELFF. CDR3 DNA sequence: TGTGCCAGCACCAGAAGCGAGCCTAACACCGGGGAGCTGTTTTTT. V usage is TRBV3-1 and J usage is TRBJ2-2, with unresolved D. Trimming pared 7 bases from V and 2 bases from J, leaving 14 bases between. Germline V CDR1 and CDR2: LGHDT, YNNKEL (reference sequence). This CDR3 region has 15 residues.

This chain uses TRBV19 with TRBJ1-2; 8 nucleotides agree with TRBD1. V shed 1 base, J shed 6 bases, and the junction held 4 bases outside the gene matches. The germline V gene has CDR1 LNHDA and CDR2 SQIVND (reference sequence). CDR3 length equals 14 residues. The chain's CDR3 is CASSIGPTGDGYTF. CDR3 bases: TGTGCCAGTAGTATAGGCCCGACAGGGGATGGCTACACCTTC.

This clonotype appeared many times. The chain employs TRBV13 and TRBJ2-5, with D perhaps matching TRBD2 (7 bases). The CDR3 sequence is 16 residues long. The germline V gene has CDR1 PRHDT and CDR2 FYEKMQ (reference sequence). The V and J ends lost 2 bases and 5 bases respectively, with 18 bases between them. The CDR3 loop reads CASSLRRGAHGETQYF. CDR3 DNA sequence: TGTGCCAGCAGCTTACGACGGGGGGCCCACGGGGAGACCCAGTACTTC.

The chain couples TRBV11-2 to TRBJ2-7, with TRBD2 identical over 13 bases. Germline V gene data show CDR1 as SGHAT and CDR2 as FQNNGV. The CDR3 runs 17 residues. With 0 bases clipped from V and 2 bases from J, the junction kept 4 bases outside the gene matches. The CDR3 reads CASSLDLGTSGAYEQYF. CDR3 nucleotide sequence: TGTGCCAGCAGCTTAGACCTAGGGACTAGCGGGGCCTACGAGCAGTACTTC.